The entry that follows covers one T cell receptor beta chain sequence. The clone's antigen remains unknown. Base qualities are missing; no much larger clone stands one base away. Per the publication, the treatment or condition label means: in vitro stimulation with specific CMV peptide epitopes to enrich CMV-specific T cells. The data derive from a study of T cell repertoires in cytomegalovirus infection (dated by TCRdb to between 2019 and 2020). A note on the overall study: Peptide stimulations targeted recently identified HLA-C-restricted CMV epitopes, whose presentation resists viral immunomodulation, together with well-studied HLA-B-restricted epitopes. The HLA type of each donor mattered for the analysis, because public TCR beta signatures pointed to carriage of CMV infection along with the matching HLA type. Overall study results and their limits: In the ex vivo response, HLA-C-restricted CMV-specific TCR beta clonotypes were dominant, and in two of eight donors the single most frequent clonotype came from this HLA-C-restricted group. In both this cohort and an independent approximately 350-donor cohort, the cumulative frequency of public TCR beta family members distinguished carriers of CMV infection plus the relevant HLA type.

Germline trimming: 9 bases from V, 1 base from J; junction bases outside gene matches: 6. CDR1 and CDR2 are read off the germline V gene as SNHLY and FYNNEI. The CDR3 measures 14 amino acids from cysteine to phenylalanine. Only the CDR3 region is kept as DNA, spanning 42 bases read in frame from base 1. The instrument was an Illumina HiSeq 1500. TCRdb trimmed the raw reads at Q25, called clones with MiXCR and kept productive beta chains. For every CDR3 protein sequence, its rows merge into one entry that carries the most common genes and DNA. The sample yields approximately 770,000 distinct CDR3 sequences; about 27% were counted once. The biggest ten clones account for around 13% of the sample.

This receptor was taken from a human donor in good health (CMV status not recorded). Some clones in this sample may be carry-over from other donors' samples. The chain is encoded by TRBV2 joined to TRBJ1-2; TRBD1 agrees with 9 junctional bases. This sample comprised cultured CD8+ T cells from PBMCs, obtained from culture after CMV antigen stimulation. The CDR3 in this case is CASVDRGYNYGYTF. The DNA reads TGTGCCAGTGTGGACAGGGGTTATAACTATGGCTACACCTTC.